This entry lists 25 T cell receptor beta chains sequenced from one sample in a study of technical replicates of blood from several donors. Produced via immunoSEQ multiplex PCR; TCRdb's table is partial and in-frame only. The sample includes 76,000 or so clones, roughly nine tenths of them seen just once. Sequenced: T cells isolated from PBMCs. Receptors originate from a human donor in good health.

For the CDR3, the DNA is TGCAGTGGGGGGACACAAGAGACCCAGTACTTC. It encodes CSGGTQETQYF. The chain recombines TRBV20-1 with TRBJ2-5; maybe TRBD1 (6 bases). V gave up 7 bases and J gave up 2 bases, with 8 bases separating them. This CDR3 has 11 amino acids. Germline lookup yields CDR1 DFQATT and CDR2 SNEGSKA (reference sequence).

The J gene is TRBJ1-4, the V gene TRBV11-2; D remains unclear. Germline loops: CDR1 SGHAT, CDR2 FQNNGV. Deletions cut 5 bases from V and 0 bases from J, with 13 bases between. The CDR3 loop spans 16 amino acids. The CDR3 sequence: CASSPGGSATNEKLFF. The CDR3, as DNA: TGTGCCAGCAGCCCGGGAGGGTCTGCAACTAATGAAAAACTGTTTTTT. The complete variable domain, with remaining parts taken from reference TRBV11-2 and TRBJ1-4, reads EAGVAQSPRYKIIEKRQSVAFWCNPISGHATLYWYQQILGQGPKLLIQFQNNGVVDDSQLPKDRFSAERLKGVDSTLKIQPAKLEDSAVYLCASSPGGSATNEKLFFGSGTQLSVL.

The V gene is TRBV7-9, the J gene TRBJ1-2, with TRBD1 as a possible D gene (5 bases). V lost 6 bases and J lost 8, with 7 bases in between. This CDR3 is 10 amino acids long. Germline V gene sequence: CDR1 SEHNR, CDR2 FQNEAQ (reference sequence). In nucleotides, the CDR3 is TGTGCCAGCAGTCAGGGAGGCTACACCTTC. Its translation is CASSQGGYTF.

J is TRBJ2-7 and V is TRBV27; TRBD2 might be the D (5 bases). The CDR3 is made up of 15 amino acids. Deletions cut 5 bases from V and 6 bases from J, with 20 bases between. Germline V gene data show CDR1 as MNHEY and CDR2 as SMNVEV (reference sequence). The DNA of the CDR3 is TGTGCCAGCAGTCCCCTTCCGCAACTAGTACGCGAGCAGTACTTC. Residues: CASSPLPQLVREQYF.

This chain links TRBV5-1 with TRBJ1-1; weak D call: TRBD1 (6 bases). V shed 4 bases and J shed 3 bases, with 19 bases lying between them. Germline V gene sequence: CDR1 SGHRS, CDR2 YFSETQ. This CDR3 comprises 16 residues. The CDR3 nucleotides read TGCGCCAGCAGCCGGAGGGTAGGGGGAGGGGACACTGAAGCTTTCTTT. It specifies CASSRRVGGGDTEAFF. The variable domain in full, completed from reference TRBV5-1 and TRBJ1-1, reads KAGVTQTPRYLIKTRGQQVTLSCSPISGHRSVSWYQQTPGQGLQFLFEYFSETQRNKGNFPGRFSGRQFSNSRSEMNVSTLELGDSALYLCASSRRVGGGDTEAFFGQGTRLTVV.

Only a few counts were recorded for this clone. This chain uses TRBV9 with TRBJ1-4, with 8 bases identical to TRBD1. The V segment lost 4 bases and the J segment 8 bases; nucleotides outside the gene matches: 10. The length of the CDR3 is 15 residues. Germline V lookup: CDR1 SGDLS, CDR2 YYNGEE. The CDR3 DNA sequence: TGTGCCAGCAGCACCCGGGACAGGTTAGGAGAAAAACTGTTTTTT. It specifies CASSTRDRLGEKLFF.

V usage is TRBV11-2 and J usage is TRBJ1-4; 7 nucleotides line up with TRBD1. In germline, CDR1 is SGHAT, CDR2 FQNNGV. With 2 bases clipped from V and 12 bases from J, the junction kept 9 bases outside the gene matches. This CDR3 is built from 14 residues. The CDR3 DNA sequence: TGTGCCAGCAGCTTAAGGGGGCCCGGGGAGGAACTGTTTTTT. Its protein product is CASSLRGPGEELFF.

This chain connects TRBV7-2 to TRBJ2-1; D might be TRBD2 (5 bases). Germline V gene data show CDR1 as SGHTA and CDR2 as FQGNSA. Trimming removed 5 bases at V and 15 bases at J, with 17 bases between. This CDR3 spans 12 amino acids. The CDR3 loop is CASSPQSGRWFF. Written as DNA, the CDR3 is TGTGCCAGCAGCCCCCAGAGCGGAAGGTGGTTCTTC.

The CDR3 loop reads CASSDSSASSQETQYF. The CDR3 DNA sequence: TGTGCCAGCAGTGATTCTTCGGCTAGCAGCCAAGAGACCCAGTACTTC. The chain joins TRBV2 to TRBJ2-5; D perhaps matches TRBD2 (5 bases). CDR3 length: 16 amino acids. The germline CDR1 and CDR2 sequences are SNHLY and FYNNEI. V lost 3 bases to trimming and J lost 1 base, with 15 bases between them.

The V call is TRBV6-4, the J call TRBJ2-6, with 7 bases aligning to TRBD1. Per germline, CDR1 MRHNA and CDR2 SNTAGT. The CDR3 covers 18 residues. The J segment lost 0 bases and the V segment lost 2 bases, leaving 7 bases of the junction unmatched. CDR3 bases: TGTGCCAGCAGTGACGGGACAGCCATGACCTCTGGGGCCAACGTCCTGACTTTC. Amino acids: CASSDGTAMTSGANVLTF.

V is TRBV5-4 and J is TRBJ1-2; TRBD1 matches at 9 bases. Unmatched junction bases numbered 4, after V lost 5 bases and J lost 2 bases. Per the germline V gene, CDR1 is SGHNT and CDR2 is YYREEE (reference sequence). There are 14 residues in the CDR3. The CDR3 DNA is TGTGCCAGCAGATATGACAGGGGGAACTATGGCTACACCTTC. Amino acid sequence: CASRYDRGNYGYTF.

The chain employs TRBV4-2 and TRBJ2-1; 9 bases agree with TRBD1. This CDR3 has 17 residues. Germline CDR1 is LGHNA and CDR2 is YNFKEQ. Trimming at V came to 0 bases and at J to 8 bases, leaving 11 bases not matched to a gene. The CDR3 sequence: CASSQDEMGQGWYEQFF. The CDR3 region has the DNA TGTGCCAGCAGCCAAGATGAAATGGGACAGGGATGGTATGAGCAGTTCTTC.

The genes are TRBV5-4 and TRBJ2-7; TRBD2 might be the D (6 bases). Germline CDR1 and CDR2: SGHNT and YYREEE (reference sequence). Trimming left V 3 bases short and J 3 bases short, with 13 bases between. This CDR3 contains 14 residues. The CDR3 loop reads CASSSLGGRYEQYF. The DNA of the CDR3 is TGTGCCAGCAGCTCGCTTGGAGGGCGCTACGAGCAGTACTTC.

This sequence joins TRBV11-2 and TRBJ2-5; possible D gene TRBD2, 5 bases. Germline CDR1 SGHAT, CDR2 FQNNGV. The length of the CDR3 is 16 residues. V was cut by 0 bases and J by 1 base, with 12 bases left in between. The CDR3 nucleotides read TGTGCCAGCAGCTTAGAAGAGGGCCGGAGCCAAGAGACCCAGTACTTC. As protein: CASSLEEGRSQETQYF.

CDR3 nucleotide sequence: TGTGCCAGCAGTTACTCGGCGTCGACTTCTGAAGCTTTCTTT. Its protein is CASSYSASTSEAFF. The chain joins TRBV6-6 to TRBJ1-1, with D unclear. Germline CDR1 reads MNHNY; CDR2 reads SVGAGI (reference sequence). V lost 0 bases to trimming and J lost 6 bases, with 11 bases between them. This CDR3 is 14 amino acids long.

The CDR3 spells CASSGPLAGEYNEQFF. DNA of the CDR3: TGTGCCAGCAGCGGCCCTCTAGCGGGGGAATACAATGAGCAGTTCTTC. The rearrangement links TRBV4-2 to TRBJ2-1, with 10 bases identical to TRBD2. V was pared by 5 bases and J by 4 bases, with 8 bases of the junction left unmatched. This CDR3 is 16 amino acids long. Germline loops: CDR1 LGHNA, CDR2 YNFKEQ.

The rearrangement joins TRBV6-5 to TRBJ2-7; 9 bases are a match to TRBD1. CDR1 is MNHEY, CDR2 SVGAGI, per germline. Unmatched junction bases numbered 9, after V lost 6 bases and J lost 3 bases. This CDR3 spans 15 amino acids. Here the CDR3 reads CASSRGQGSVYEQYF. Here the CDR3 DNA reads TGTGCCAGCAGCCGGGGACAGGGTTCTGTCTACGAGCAGTACTTC.

This clone turned up a few times. The chain joins TRBV14 to TRBJ1-2, with D tentatively TRBD1 (6 bases). CDR3 size: 13 residues. Germline CDR1 reads SGHDN; CDR2 reads FVKESK. The germline V and J ends were trimmed by 4 bases and 2 bases, with 8 bases remaining between them. The CDR3 sequence is CASSRTGNYGYTF. The CDR3 nucleotides are TGTGCCAGCAGCCGCACAGGGAACTATGGCTACACCTTC.

The V and J genes are TRBV7-9 and TRBJ2-7, with TRBD1 as a possible D gene (5 bases). This CDR3 has 11 amino acids. Trimming pared 7 bases from V and 3 bases from J, leaving 7 bases between. Germline assignment: CDR1 SEHNR and CDR2 FQNEAQ (reference sequence). The DNA for the CDR3 is TGTGCCAGCACCGACAGCTACGAGCAGTACTTC. Translation: CASTDSYEQYF.

V is TRBV28 and J is TRBJ2-2; D is uncertain. V was trimmed by 2 bases and J by 0 bases, leaving 13 bases between them. This CDR3 region has 17 residues. The germline V gene has CDR1 MDHEN and CDR2 SYDVKM. DNA for the CDR3: TGTGCCAGCAGTTTAAATGGCAGGCACGCGAACACCGGGGAGCTGTTTTTT. This encodes CASSLNGRHANTGELFF.

This chain connects TRBV18 to TRBJ2-3; tentatively, D is TRBD1 (5 bases). From germline, CDR1 is KGHSH and CDR2 LQKENI. Trimming left V 3 bases short and J 1 base short, with 14 bases between. The CDR3 runs 16 residues. The CDR3 spells CASSPLAQGGTDTQYF. The CDR3 DNA is TGTGCCAGCTCACCCCTGGCTCAGGGCGGCACAGATACGCAGTATTTT.

This rearrangement joins TRBV11-3 to TRBJ2-7, with 13 bases fitting TRBD2. Germline CDR1 SGHNT, CDR2 YENEEA. This CDR3 region has 20 residues. V lost 0 bases and J lost 1; bases outside the gene matches: 12. The DNA for the CDR3 is TGTGCCAGCAGCTTAGATCCGAGACAGGGGACTAGCGGGGATTCCTACGAGCAGTACTTC. This sequence encodes CASSLDPRQGTSGDSYEQYF. The full variable domain, its missing parts supplied by reference TRBV11-3 and TRBJ2-7, is EAGVVQSPRYKIIEKKQPVAFWCNPISGHNTLYWYLQNLGQGPELLIRYENEEAVDDSQLPKDRFSAERLKGVDSTLKIQPAELGDSAVYLCASSLDPRQGTSGDSYEQYFGPGTRLTVT.

The CDR3 nucleotides are TGTGCCAGCAGCTTATGGCCTAGCACAGATACGCAGTATTTT. Amino acid sequence: CASSLWPSTDTQYF. The chain uses TRBV7-9 and TRBJ2-3; no definite D call. Per the germline V gene, CDR1 is SEHNR and CDR2 is FQNEAQ (reference sequence). V lost 2 bases to trimming and J lost 0 bases, with 6 bases between them. The CDR3 loop spans 14 amino acids.

The J gene is TRBJ1-1, the V gene TRBV7-9; 7 bases fit TRBD1. Trimming at V came to 7 bases and at J to 6 bases, leaving 11 bases not matched to a gene. Germline CDR1 is SEHNR and CDR2 is FQNEAQ (reference sequence). The CDR3 has 14 amino acids. CDR3 sequence reads: CASTTRQGLAEAFF. CDR3 in DNA: TGTGCCAGCACCACCCGACAGGGCTTAGCTGAAGCTTTCTTT.

The chain links TRBV29-1 to TRBJ1-1, with 7 bases that match TRBD1. Germline V lookup: CDR1 SQVTM, CDR2 ANQGSEA. The ends lost 6 bases at V and 5 bases at J; junction bases unmatched: 9. This CDR3 is built from 13 residues. The CDR3 is CSVLQGLNTEAFF. CDR3 in DNA: TGCAGCGTCCTACAGGGGCTTAATACTGAAGCTTTCTTT.